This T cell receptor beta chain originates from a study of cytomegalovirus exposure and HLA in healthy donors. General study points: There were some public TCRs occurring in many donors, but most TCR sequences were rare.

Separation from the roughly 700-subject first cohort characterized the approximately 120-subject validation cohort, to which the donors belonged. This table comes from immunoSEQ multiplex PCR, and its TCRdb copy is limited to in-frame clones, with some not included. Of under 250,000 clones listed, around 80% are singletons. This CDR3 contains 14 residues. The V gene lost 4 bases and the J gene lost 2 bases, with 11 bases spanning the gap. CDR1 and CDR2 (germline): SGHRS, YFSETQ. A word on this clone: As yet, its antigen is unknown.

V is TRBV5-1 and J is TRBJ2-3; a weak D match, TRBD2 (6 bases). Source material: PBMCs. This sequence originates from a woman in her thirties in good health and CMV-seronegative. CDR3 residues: CASSPGTATDTQYF. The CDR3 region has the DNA TGCGCCAGCAGCCCCGGGACTGCCACAGATACGCAGTATTTT.